This TCR beta chain was identified in a study of shared clonotypes between healthy human individuals. This CDR3 comprises 16 residues. V was trimmed by 7 bases and J by 1 base, leaving 22 bases between them. CDR1 is GTSNPN and CDR2 is SVGIG in the germline V gene (reference sequence). An assay was performed, and its level was deep. Study processing details: Junction-only immunoSEQ data arrived without quality scores, meaning filtering differed. Libraries were prepared by immunoSEQ multiplex PCR; TCRdb keeps only in-frame clonotypes and omits some of them. D and trimming come from the DNA, and the V and J calls and clone size come from that table. The sample lists about 990,000 clones, about 80% occurring once. With respect to this clone: Its antigen is currently unknown.

Study-level findings and limits: Rarefaction indicated that sorted-subset sequencing remained incomplete although depth was large. As a rule, naive subsets had a larger estimated richness than memory subsets.

Sequencing used memory CD4+ T cells from PBMCs. Documented subset: CD45RA-negative fraction. The genes are TRBV30 and TRBJ1-1; no clear D. The TCR sequence derives from a man aged 18-30 years in good health. Some clones in this sample may be carry-over from other donors' samples. As DNA, the CDR3 is TGTGCCTATCAAGAGGGAGGGCGGCCGGGGAACACTGAAGCTTTCTTT. It encodes CAYQEGGRPGNTEAFF.